This T cell receptor (beta chain) comes out of a study of blood T cell repertoires in COVID-19. Whole-study context: COVID-19 samples from acute and convalescent phases originated in the United States, Italy and Spain. In each case, the material was cDNA or gDNA derived from T cells, B-cell-depleted T cells, or PBMCs.

This clone was detected a few times. Enrollment of patients from Seattle took place during active infection, with longitudinal follow-up. The germline CDR1 and CDR2 sequences are LGHDT and YNNKEL (reference sequence). V was cut by 2 bases and J by 7 bases, with 8 bases left in between. This CDR3 has 13 amino acids. Original handling: Estimated nucleated cell counts came from reference gene primer amplification. Produced via immunoSEQ multiplex PCR; TCRdb's table is partial and in-frame only. V and J calls and clone size are as listed in that table; D and trimming were resolved from the DNA. Here the sample spans just under 65,000 clones, approximately 78% being singletons.

The chain combines TRBV3-1 (or the pseudogene TRBV3-2) with TRBJ2-2, with D unclear. Sequenced: peripheral blood. The origin of this receptor is a man aged 55 to 70 with COVID-19, enrolled during active disease. The CDR3: CASSQLRGGELFF. The CDR3 DNA reads as TGTGCCAGCAGCCAATTGCGAGGCGGGGAGCTGTTTTTT.